This record concerns one TCR beta chain sequence. With a much larger clone just one base away, this may be a read error. The sample comes from a study of Graves' ophthalmopathy and Graves' hyperthyroidism. V lost 4 bases to trimming and J lost 0 bases, with 13 bases between them. This CDR3 is 15 amino acids long. Per the germline V gene, CDR1 is SQVTM and CDR2 is ANQGSEA. The authors amplified TCR beta CDR3 regions, and they did so from RNA transcripts for repertoire sequencing. Scientists carried out first-round RT-PCR using HTBI primers and then a second-round multiplex PCR. TCRdb passed the multiplex PCR reads through MiXCR, listing each CDR3 protein once. The table lists 650,000 to 900,000 distinct CDR3 sequences, 40% of them singletons, with 35% to 55% in the top ten.

This chain connects TRBV29-1 to TRBJ1-3; D gene unclear. Sequenced material: peripheral blood. The sequence came from an adult man with Graves' ophthalmopathy. The CDR3 loop reads CSVATGSNSGNTIYF. CDR3 coding DNA: TGCAGCGTTGCCACGGGCAGCAACTCTGGAAACACCATATATTTT.